This record covers a single T cell receptor (beta chain). Antigen: not known. Selected positively for CCR7 and CD45RO-negative, naive CD8 cells excluded terminally differentiated effector memory CD45RA+ cells. The assay used deep level. The assay was immunoSEQ multiplex PCR, and TCRdb's table has in-frame clones only and misses some. The table lists approximately 810,000 clones, over 90% of them singletons, with around 24% in the top ten. This entry comes from a study of shared clonotypes between healthy human individuals. Study-wide background: CD4 naive cells filled three plates per donor, CD4 memory three, CD8 naive two and CD8 memory one.

Study-wide results and limits: Shared across several donors were roughly 5.3% of the naive CD4 clonotypes. Across subsets, estimated richness was generally greater for naive than for memory populations.

Germline lookup yields CDR1 SEHNR and CDR2 FQNEAQ (reference sequence). Losses at the gene ends were 11 bases for V and 5 bases for J; bases not matched to a gene: 11. The CDR3 spans 13 residues. The sequenced sample consisted of naive CD8+ T cells sorted from blood. The receptor was derived from a man under 40 in good health. This chain connects TRBV7-9 to TRBJ2-7; TRBD1 agrees at 8 bases. CDR3 nucleotides: TGTGCCGTTCTTAAGGACAGGGTGGACGAGCAGTACTTC. Translating it yields CAVLKDRVDEQYF.